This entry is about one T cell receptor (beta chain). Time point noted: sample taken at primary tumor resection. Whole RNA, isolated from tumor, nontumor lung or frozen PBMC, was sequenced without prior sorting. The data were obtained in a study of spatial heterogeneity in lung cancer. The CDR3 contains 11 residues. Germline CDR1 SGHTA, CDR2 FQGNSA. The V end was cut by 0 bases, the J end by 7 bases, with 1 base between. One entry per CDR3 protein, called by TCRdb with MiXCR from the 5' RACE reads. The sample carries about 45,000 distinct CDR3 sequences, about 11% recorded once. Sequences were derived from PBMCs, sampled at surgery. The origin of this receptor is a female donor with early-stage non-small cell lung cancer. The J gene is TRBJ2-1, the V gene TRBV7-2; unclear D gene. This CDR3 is CASSLANEQFF. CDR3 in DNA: TGTGCCAGCAGCTTAGCAAATGAGCAGTTCTTC.